What follows are 7 T cell receptor beta chains derived from one specimen sequenced in a study of identical twins. From the 5' RACE reads, TCRdb called clonotypes with MiXCR, one entry per CDR3 protein. The sample has approximately 600,000 distinct CDR3 sequences; just over 7% are singletons. The same sample was also used in a study of yellow fever vaccine responses in identical twins.

Material for sequencing was PBMCs. Receptors originate from a woman under 30 in good health.

This clonotype was counted many times. The chain couples TRBV5-6 to TRBJ1-2, with 7 bases that match TRBD1. This CDR3 contains 14 residues. CDR1 is SGHDT, CDR2 YYEEEE, per germline. The V and J ends lost 4 bases and 2 bases, in that order; junction bases with no gene match: 5. CDR3 sequence: CASSPPQGNYGYTF. In DNA form, the CDR3 reads TGTGCCAGCAGCCCTCCACAGGGGAACTATGGCTACACCTTC.

This clonotype was seen more than once but under ten times. The chain recombines TRBV29-1 with TRBJ1-2; D remains unclear. Trimming cost V 6 bases and J 7 bases, with 15 bases left between them. The germline CDR1 and CDR2 sequences are SQVTM and ANQGSEA. This CDR3 region has 12 residues. The CDR3 loop reads CSVPLISRGYTF. The CDR3 DNA sequence: TGCAGCGTCCCCTTAATCAGCCGTGGCTACACCTTC.

This clonotype was counted only a few times. The rearrangement uses TRBV20-1 and TRBJ2-7; 7 bases are a match to TRBD2. The V gene end was trimmed by 4 bases and the J gene end by 5 bases; junction bases not matched to a gene: 8. This CDR3 is built from 13 residues. Germline V gene data show CDR1 as DFQATT and CDR2 as SNEGSKA (reference sequence). The CDR3 nucleotides are TGCAGTGCTACCAAAGGGACTACAAACGAGCAGTACTTC. Translation: CSATKGTTNEQYF.

The V gene is TRBV6-2 or TRBV6-3, the J gene TRBJ2-7; maybe TRBD1 (5 bases). Germline V gene lookup returns CDR1 MNHEY and CDR2 SVGEGT. The CDR3 is 11 residues long. V lost 6 bases and J lost 6, with 9 bases in between. The CDR3 DNA sequence: TGTGCCAGCAGCCAGGGCCTCGAGCAGTACGTC. Protein product: CASSQGLEQYV.

At least ten counts were recorded for this clonotype. The genes are TRBV20-1 and TRBJ2-5, with 7 bases identical to TRBD2. Trimming at V came to 1 base and at J to 5 bases, leaving 13 bases not matched to a gene. CDR1 is DFQATT and CDR2 is SNEGSKA in the germline V gene (reference sequence). This CDR3 is 16 amino acids long. In nucleotides, the CDR3 is TGCAGTGCTAGAGGACTAGCCGGAGCTTGGGGGGAGACCCAGTACTTC. This gives the protein CSARGLAGAWGETQYF.

This chain connects TRBV19 to TRBJ2-3; 10 bases map to TRBD1. Germline V lookup: CDR1 LNHDA, CDR2 SQIVND (reference sequence). The CDR3 consists of 15 residues. V lost 6 bases to trimming and J lost 6 bases; unmatched junction nucleotides: 9. The CDR3 spells CASRTGTGVFDTQYF. The CDR3, as DNA: TGTGCCAGTAGAACCGGGACAGGGGTTTTTGATACGCAGTATTTT. The entire variable domain, with the rest obtained from reference TRBV19 and TRBJ2-3, is as follows: DGGITQSPKYLFRKEGQNVTLSCEQNLNHDAMYWYRQDPGQGLRLIYYSQIVNDFQKGDIAEGYSVSREKKESFPLTVTSAQKNPTAFYLCASRTGTGVFDTQYFGPGTRLTVL.

The table lists this clonotype with many counts. The genes are TRBV7-9 and TRBJ2-1; TRBD2 is a possible D gene (5 bases). The CDR3 is made up of 16 amino acids. The germline gives CDR1 SEHNR, CDR2 FQNEAQ (reference sequence). V was trimmed by 5 bases and J by 10 bases, leaving 24 bases between them. Written as DNA, the CDR3 is TGTGCCAGCAGCCCGCGACTGCCAGCGGAGAAGGTCGAGCAGTTCTTC. The encoded protein is CASSPRLPAEKVEQFF.